Shown below are 8 T cell receptor beta chains from a single sample sequenced in a study of beta chain features in type 1 diabetes. What was sequenced were expressed TCRB transcripts, since all of the isolated RNA had been reverse transcribed. Measured with immunoSEQ multiplex PCR; TCRdb has only the in-frame clones, and not every one. The table lists under 900,000 clones, about a sixth of them singletons. The material sequenced was naive CD4+ T cells from blood. These receptors all stem from a woman aged 18-29 years in good health.

Only a few counts were recorded for this clone. V usage is TRBV6-5 and J usage is TRBJ1-1; TRBD1 aligns across 8 bases. Unmatched junction bases numbered 1, after V lost 0 bases and J lost 1 base. This CDR3 spans 15 amino acids. The germline V gene has CDR1 MNHEY and CDR2 SVGAGI. The CDR3 region is CASSYSQGANTEAFF. The CDR3 coding sequence is TGTGCCAGCAGTTACTCCCAGGGGGCGAACACTGAAGCTTTCTTT.

The table lists this clone with a few counts. This chain connects TRBV5-4 to TRBJ2-3; 10 nucleotides line up with TRBD2. Germline V gives CDR1 SGHNT, CDR2 YYREEE (reference sequence). The CDR3 length is 16 residues. V lost 2 bases, J lost 3 bases, and 6 bases stayed unmatched. The DNA for the CDR3 is TGTGCCAGCAGCTTTCCTAGCGGGAGAGGGACAGATACGCAGTATTTT. This codes for CASSFPSGRGTDTQYF.

This clone was observed a few times. Different DNA sequences within this sample yield the same CDR3. The chain employs TRBV7-9 and TRBJ1-1; D is ambiguous. Germline V gene sequence: CDR1 SEHNR, CDR2 FQNEAQ (reference sequence). The germline V and J ends were trimmed by 2 bases and 1 base, with 5 bases remaining between them. CDR3 length: 13 amino acids. The CDR3 DNA follows: TGTGCCAGCAGCTTATTCGAGAACACTGAAGCTTTCTTT. Residues: CASSLFENTEAFF.

A few counts support this clone. Other DNA variants within this sample encode the same CDR3. The chain has TRBV7-2 and TRBJ2-6; D gene ambiguous. This CDR3 region has 14 residues. Germline V gene lookup returns CDR1 SGHTA and CDR2 FQGNSA. The germline V and J ends were trimmed by 2 bases and 1 base, with 3 bases remaining between them. The CDR3 nucleotides are TGTGCCAGCAGCTTATTTTCTGGGGCCAACGTCCTGACTTTC. This translates into CASSLFSGANVLTF.

V usage is TRBV25-1 and J usage is TRBJ1-2; no definite D call. The CDR3 loop spans 14 amino acids. V shed 5 bases and J shed 3 bases, with 13 bases lying between them. Germline V gives CDR1 MGHDK, CDR2 SYGVNS. For the CDR3, the DNA is TGTGCCAGCAGTCGGGTCGGTGGGGACTATGGCTACACCTTC. This translates into CASSRVGGDYGYTF.

This sequence joins TRBV7-2 and TRBJ1-5; tentative D call: TRBD1 (5 bases). Germline assignment: CDR1 SGHTA and CDR2 FQGNSA. With 4 bases removed from V and 4 bases from J, the gap between germline ends came to 11 bases. CDR3 length: 14 amino acids. CDR3 nucleotide sequence: TGTGCCAGCAGCTCCTACCCAGGGAATCAGCCCCAGCATTTT. Translation gives CASSSYPGNQPQHF.

The chain couples TRBV14 to TRBJ2-3; D gene uncertain. The CDR3 runs 16 residues. Per germline, CDR1 SGHDN and CDR2 FVKESK. The V and J ends lost 1 base and 2 bases respectively, with 13 bases between them. CDR3 amino acids: CASSQGETLITDTQYF. The CDR3 region has the DNA TGTGCCAGCAGCCAAGGAGAGACACTAATCACAGATACGCAGTATTTT.

On this clone itself: Other nucleotide sequences from this sample produce the same CDR3. The rearrangement uses TRBV7-8 and TRBJ1-2; D is ambiguous. This CDR3 contains 13 residues. The germline V gene has CDR1 SGHVS and CDR2 FQNEAQ. Trimming removed 1 base at V and 7 bases at J, with 10 bases between. The CDR3 spells CASSLGREIGYTF. CDR3 DNA sequence: TGTGCCAGCAGCTTAGGTAGAGAGATTGGCTACACCTTC.